This TCR beta chain was sequenced during a study of T cell repertoires in cytomegalovirus infection. CDR3 length: 14 residues. Trimming took off 5 bases at V and 0 bases at J, with 11 bases between the two ends. Each CDR3 protein is one row after TCRdb ran MiXCR on the reads. The repertoire holds around 630,000 distinct CDR3 sequences, with 20% to 25% as singletons. The sample consisted of CD8+ T cells from PBMCs. This rearrangement joins TRBV12-3 or TRBV12-4 to TRBJ2-7; tentatively, D is TRBD1 or TRBD2 (5 bases each). This TCR derives from a human donor in good health (CMV status not recorded). Some clones in this sample may be carry-over from other donors' samples. As DNA, the CDR3 is TGTGCCAGCAGTATCGGGACGGTCTCCTACGAGCAGTACTTC. Translated, it gives CASSIGTVSYEQYF.